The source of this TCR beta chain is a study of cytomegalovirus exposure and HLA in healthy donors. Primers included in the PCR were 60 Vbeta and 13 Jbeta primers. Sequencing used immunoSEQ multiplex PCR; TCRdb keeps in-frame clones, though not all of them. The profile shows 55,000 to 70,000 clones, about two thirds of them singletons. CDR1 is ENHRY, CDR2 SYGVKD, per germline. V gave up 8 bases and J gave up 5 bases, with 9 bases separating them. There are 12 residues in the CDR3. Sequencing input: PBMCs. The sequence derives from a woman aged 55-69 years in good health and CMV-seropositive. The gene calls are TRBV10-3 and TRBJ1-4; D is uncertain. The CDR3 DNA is TGTGCCATCGGGGAGAGGAATGAAAAACTGTTTTTT. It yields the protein CAIGERNEKLFF.